This T cell receptor (beta chain) came from a study of blood T cell repertoires in COVID-19 (dated by TCRdb to the early 2020s). With regard to the full study: Samples covering the acute and convalescent phases of COVID-19 were provided by collaborators in the United States, Italy and Spain. Deeply sampled blood TCRbeta repertoires from subjects exposed to, actively infected with, or recovered from COVID-19 were included in the dataset. Sample metadata almost always included a de-identified subject ID, COVID-19 status, age in years and sex. Where available, HLA class I and class II types were obtained from metadata supplied by the sample provider rather than from assay-based typing. The repertoires were made available in a free public database intended to serve as a resource for research on the immune response to SARS-CoV-2. The samples were drawn from two sources: the first 160 participants of the ongoing ImmuneRACE study, and some 1,300 subjects contributed by 6 global collaborators. The material from the prospective study consisted of cDNA or gDNA derived from T cells, B-cell-depleted T cells, or PBMCs. The investigation overall reported the following: How much clinical and demographic metadata was included differed by source and by participant, and the metadata was provided uncurated.

Inclusive of the bounding cysteine and phenylalanine, the CDR3 is 17 residues long. Here the CDR3 DNA is all that survives: 51 bases in frame from base 1. The germline V gene (reference sequence) supplies CDR1 MNHEY and CDR2 SMNVEV. V is cut back by 5 bases and J by 4 bases, with 11 bases in the junction unmatched. Collaborating institutions collected whole blood in K2EDTA tubes following their own protocols. For TCRbeta analysis, collaborator samples were shipped as frozen whole blood, as isolated PBMCs, or as DNA extracted from either sample type. A word on this clone: Its antigen target is currently unknown. Qualities for individual bases were not recorded, and no much larger clone is one base off.

TCRbeta CDR3 regions were amplified from genomic DNA using the immunoSEQ Assay, a bias-controlled multiplex PCR. Per the original workflow: Nucleated cell counts per sample were estimated from amplification of reference gene primers within the assay. Sequence reads were collapsed and filtered to measure the absolute abundance of every unique TCRbeta CDR3 rearrangement. For each sample, productive Simpson clonality was calculated by taking the square root of Simpson's diversity index across productive rearrangements. As stored in TCRdb, this immuneACCESS dataset retains in-frame rearrangements with V and J assigned. A fraction of the clones does not appear; measured against another copy, unresolved V genes explain less than half of the discrepancy, and the remainder lacks a known reason. The V and J calls and clone size are taken from that table; D and trimming were inferred from the DNA. In all, the sample holds around 130,000 clones, and 85% of those were seen once. Of the sample, under 4% falls within the top ten clones.

The source of this sequence is a man aged 60 to 69 with acute or convalescent COVID-19. Sequencing used peripheral blood. This receptor chain uses TRBV27 and TRBJ2-3; a stretch of 11 junction bases matches TRBD1. The sequenced DNA: TGTGCCAGCAGTCTAAATGGACAGGGGGCTCATGCAGATACGCAGTATTTT. Translated, this is CASSLNGQGAHADTQYF.